The 22 T cell receptor beta chains below all came from one sample that was sequenced in a study of long-term antiretroviral therapy in people with HIV. The assay used was immunoSEQ (version v3.0), run at survey level. The method was immunoSEQ multiplex PCR; TCRdb's version includes in-frame clones alone and lacks a portion of them. The profile shows some 25,000 clones, almost 85% of them singletons. This material consisted of unsorted PBMCs, taken 1.1 years before starting antiretroviral therapy. These TCRs come from a young woman with HIV.

This chain joins TRBV29-1 and TRBJ1-1; no clear D gene. The germline V gene encodes CDR1 SQVTM and CDR2 ANQGSEA. Trimming left V 5 bases short and J 2 bases short, with 9 bases between. The length of the CDR3 is 12 residues. CDR3 in amino acids: CSVSAVNTEAFF. The CDR3 DNA is TGCAGCGTTTCTGCAGTAAACACTGAAGCTTTCTTT.

V usage is TRBV6-1 and J usage is TRBJ2-7; maybe TRBD2 (5 bases). This CDR3 comprises 15 residues. V gave up 6 bases and J gave up 2 bases, with 17 bases separating them. Germline-derived CDR1 and CDR2 are MNHNS and SASEGT. CDR3 region: CASRGEEDGTYEQYV. CDR3 coding DNA: TGTGCCAGCAGAGGAGAGGAGGACGGGACCTACGAGCAGTACGTC.

This rearrangement joins TRBV5-5 to TRBJ1-1; tentative D call: TRBD1 (6 bases). The CDR3 has 15 amino acids. Germline lookup yields CDR1 SGHKS and CDR2 YYEKEE (reference sequence). Trimming shortened V by 4 bases and J by 4 bases, and 17 bases separated the two germline ends. In DNA, the CDR3 is TGTGCCAGCAGCCTGGAGGGGGGGGACGGCACTGAAGCTTTCTTT. Its translation: CASSLEGGDGTEAFF.

V usage is TRBV6-1 and J usage is TRBJ2-1; D ambiguous. The V and J ends lost 6 bases and 6 bases respectively, with 6 bases between them. Germline V gene data show CDR1 as MNHNS and CDR2 as SASEGT. The CDR3 is made up of 11 amino acids. The CDR3 coding sequence is TGTGCCAGCAGGAATAGCAATGAGCAGTTCTTC. As protein: CASRNSNEQFF.

The rearrangement links TRBV5-1 to TRBJ2-3; D gene uncertain. Trimming stripped 3 bases from V and 2 bases from J, with 13 bases between. The CDR3 length is 15 residues. Per the germline V gene, CDR1 is SGHRS and CDR2 is YFSETQ. This CDR3 reads CASSYGRRTTDTQYF. The CDR3 nucleotides read TGCGCCAGCAGCTATGGCCGAAGGACCACAGATACGCAGTATTTT.

The chain recombines TRBV5-1 with TRBJ2-3, with D possibly being TRBD2 (6 bases). This CDR3 is 14 amino acids long. V was cut by 4 bases and J by 3 bases, with 12 bases left in between. From germline, CDR1 is SGHRS and CDR2 YFSETQ. The chain's CDR3 is CASSDGGGTDTQYF. In DNA form, the CDR3 reads TGCGCCAGCAGCGACGGAGGAGGGACAGATACGCAGTATTTT.

The rearrangement uses TRBV12-5 and TRBJ2-7, with D possibly matching TRBD1 (5 bases). The CDR3 spans 14 residues. Trimming cost V 4 bases and J 4 bases, with 14 bases left between them. CDR1 is LGHNT, CDR2 FRNRAP, per germline. The CDR3 here is CASGSPLDSYEQYF. The CDR3 bases are TGTGCTAGTGGTTCCCCCCTAGACAGTTACGAGCAGTACTTC.

CDR3 protein: CASSLDPGTGELFF. The CDR3 coding sequence is TGTGCCAGCAGCTTAGACCCAGGGACCGGGGAGCTGTTTTTT. V usage is TRBV13 and J usage is TRBJ2-2; D is perhaps TRBD1 (5 bases). CDR1 PRHDT and CDR2 FYEKMQ come from the germline V gene (reference sequence). The CDR3 extends over 14 amino acids. Trimming cost V 1 base and J 5 bases, with 8 bases left between them. Looking up the rest from reference TRBV13 and TRBJ2-2 gives the full variable domain: AAGVIQSPRHLIKEKRETATLKCYPIPRHDTVYWYQQGPGQDPQFLISFYEKMQSDKGSIPDRFSAQQFSDYHSELNMSSLELGDSALYFCASSLDPGTGELFFGEGSRLTVL.

V is TRBV27 and J is TRBJ2-3; 8 bases agree with TRBD1. Germline trimming cut 4 bases from V and 4 bases from J; bases unmatched to any gene: 10. The CDR3 extends over 16 amino acids. Germline values: CDR1 MNHEY, CDR2 SMNVEV (reference sequence). In DNA, the CDR3 is TGTGCCAGCAGTTCCCCGGACAGGGATGGGGCAGATACGCAGTATTTT. Translated: CASSSPDRDGADTQYF.

The chain uses TRBV6-6 and TRBJ2-1; 7 bases match TRBD1. The CDR3 spans 16 residues. With 5 bases clipped from V and 6 bases from J, the junction kept 13 bases outside the gene matches. Germline V gene lookup returns CDR1 MNHNY and CDR2 SVGAGI (reference sequence). CDR3 loop: CASSTGTVFSSNEQFF. The CDR3, as DNA: TGTGCCAGCAGTACCGGGACAGTTTTTTCGAGCAATGAGCAGTTCTTC.

CDR3 sequence reads: CASSENLDRGVGEQYV. The CDR3 bases are TGTGCCAGCAGTGAAAACCTTGACCGTGGGGTGGGCGAGCAGTACGTC. The V call is TRBV2, the J call TRBJ2-7; D uncertain. The CDR3 spans 16 residues. Germline lookup yields CDR1 SNHLY and CDR2 FYNNEI. V lost 2 bases and J lost 6, with 20 bases in between.

This clone was seen only once. The rearrangement uses TRBV30 and TRBJ1-1, with a tentative D call TRBD1 (5 bases). V gave up 3 bases and J gave up 2 bases, with 10 bases separating them. The CDR3 is made up of 13 amino acids. The V gene's germline CDR1 is GTSNPN and CDR2 SVGIG (reference sequence). For the CDR3, the DNA is TGTGCCTGGAGGATGACAGCAAACACTGAAGCTTTCTTT. Protein: CAWRMTANTEAFF.

This chain connects TRBV5-1 to TRBJ2-4; D possibly corresponds to TRBD1 (5 bases). CDR3 size: 16 residues. Germline loops: CDR1 SGHRS, CDR2 YFSETQ. Trimming pared 2 bases from V and 0 bases from J, leaving 12 bases between. CDR3 nucleotides: TGCGCCAGCAGCTTTACACAGGCGATAGCCAAAAACATTCAGTACTTC. Its protein is CASSFTQAIAKNIQYF.

The gene calls are TRBV6-1 and TRBJ1-4; D is possibly TRBD1 (5 bases). The ends were cut back, 2 bases at V and 5 bases at J, with 12 bases in the middle. The CDR3 is 15 amino acids. The germline CDR1 and CDR2 sequences are MNHNS and SASEGT. The CDR3 sequence is CASSELAGRNEKLFF. The DNA for the CDR3 is TGTGCCAGCAGTGAACTCGCAGGGCGAAATGAAAAACTGTTTTTT.

This chain links TRBV6-1 with TRBJ1-2; 12 positions agree with TRBD1. The CDR3 contains 17 residues. V shed 2 bases and J 7 bases; nucleotides not matched to a gene: 11. CDR1 and CDR2 from the germline V gene are MNHNS and SASEGT. The CDR3 coding sequence is TGTGCCAGCAGTGAACTGGGAGGCGGGACAGGGGGCTTTGGCTACACCTTC. It translates to CASSELGGGTGGFGYTF.

The chain employs TRBV5-1 and TRBJ2-3; the match to TRBD2 covers 7 bases. Germline CDR1 and CDR2: SGHRS and YFSETQ. CDR3 length equals 16 residues. With 4 bases clipped from V and 1 base from J, the junction kept 9 bases outside the gene matches. The CDR3 DNA is TGCGCCAGCAGCCTGGAACGGGGAGGGGGCACAGATACGCAGTATTTT. Its protein is CASSLERGGGTDTQYF.

This chain links TRBV4-2 with TRBJ2-1; D is perhaps TRBD1 (5 bases). The V gene lost 3 bases and the J gene lost 7 bases, with 10 bases spanning the gap. This CDR3 region has 13 residues. Germline V gives CDR1 LGHNA, CDR2 YNFKEQ. The CDR3 DNA reads as TGTGCCAGCAGCCACCTAGGGGATAATGAGCAGTTCTTC. It specifies CASSHLGDNEQFF.

The chain combines TRBV2 with TRBJ1-1, with D maybe TRBD1 (6 bases). CDR1 and CDR2 from the germline V gene are SNHLY and FYNNEI. V lost 5 bases and J 2 bases, leaving 12 bases between the germline ends. The CDR3 totals 14 residues. The CDR3 nucleotides are TGTGCCAGCAGTATTGACAGGTCAAACACTGAAGCTTTCTTT. Amino acid sequence: CASSIDRSNTEAFF.

V usage is TRBV19 and J usage is TRBJ2-2; possible D gene TRBD2, 5 bases. V shed 6 bases and J shed 0 bases, with 5 bases lying between them. Germline V gives CDR1 LNHDA, CDR2 SQIVND (reference sequence). The CDR3 is 13 amino acids. CDR3 nucleotides: TGTGCCAGTAGACTAGCGAACACCGGGGAGCTGTTTTTT. Translation: CASRLANTGELFF.

The chain carries TRBV5-1 and TRBJ1-4; 9 nucleotides agree with TRBD1. The CDR3 runs to 15 residues. V was clipped by 0 bases and J by 8 bases; unmatched bases: 5. The V gene's germline CDR1 is SGHRS and CDR2 YFSETQ. The CDR3 sequence is CASSLGDREGEKLFF. The CDR3 bases are TGCGCCAGCAGCTTGGGGGACAGGGAGGGCGAAAAACTGTTTTTT.

This chain connects TRBV20-1 to TRBJ1-1; no clear D. Trimming took 2 bases from V and 7 from J, leaving 8 bases between them. CDR1 is DFQATT, CDR2 SNEGSKA, per germline (reference sequence). This CDR3 has 11 residues. CDR3 sequence (DNA): TGCAGTGCTAGAATGGCGGGTGAAGCTTTCTTT. Translated: CSARMAGEAFF.

The J gene is TRBJ2-3, the V gene TRBV7-6; TRBD1 matches at 9 bases. Germline V gene sequence: CDR1 SGHVS, CDR2 FNYEAQ. With 5 bases clipped from V and 10 bases from J, the junction kept 13 bases outside the gene matches. CDR3 size: 15 residues. The CDR3 bases are TGTGCCAGCAGCCCTACAGGGGGCGGGTTACAGGCGCAGTATTTT. It yields the protein CASSPTGGGLQAQYF.